This entry lists 6 T cell receptor beta chains sequenced from one sample in a study of cytomegalovirus exposure and HLA in healthy donors. Primers for the PCR totalled 60 Vbeta and 13 Jbeta. The table came from immunoSEQ multiplex PCR; TCRdb's copy has only in-frame clones and leaves some out. In the table there are 120,000 or so clones, about 80% of which are singletons. The material sequenced was PBMCs. The receptor source for this set is a man aged 30-40 years in good health and CMV-seronegative.

The chain recombines TRBV28 with TRBJ1-1; no clear D gene. Trimming stripped 7 bases from V and 7 bases from J, with 19 bases between. The CDR3 consists of 14 residues. The germline V gene encodes CDR1 MDHEN and CDR2 SYDVKM. Written as DNA, the CDR3 is TGTGCCAGCACCGCGTTCCCGACCCCGGGTGAAGCTTTCTTT. Residues: CASTAFPTPGEAFF.

This clone was seen more than once but under ten times. The V gene is TRBV6-5, the J gene TRBJ1-3; TRBD1 matches at 9 bases. The CDR3 has 15 amino acids. The J segment lost 9 bases and the V segment lost 0 bases, leaving 6 bases of the junction unmatched. Germline V lookup: CDR1 MNHEY, CDR2 SVGAGI. Written as DNA, the CDR3 is TGTGCCAGCAGTTACTCACCGGGACAGGGAGGCACCATATATTTT. Its translation: CASSYSPGQGGTIYF.

J is TRBJ1-3 and V is TRBV5-8; D call uncertain. V was cut by 4 bases and J by 0 bases, with 20 bases left in between. The CDR3 runs to 18 residues. The V gene's germline CDR1 is SGHTS and CDR2 YDEGEE. The CDR3 here is CASSLLLSGTYSGNTIYF. DNA of the CDR3: TGTGCCAGCAGCCTTCTTTTGTCGGGAACTTACTCTGGAAACACCATATATTTT.

This clone was seen a handful of times. The chain uses TRBV28 and TRBJ1-2; no reliable D call. This CDR3 comprises 12 residues. Trimming removed 3 bases at V and 8 bases at J, with 10 bases between. CDR1 is MDHEN, CDR2 SYDVKM, per germline. CDR3 region: CASSLEGGGYTF. CDR3 DNA: TGTGCCAGCAGTTTGGAGGGAGGAGGCTACACCTTC.

The sample holds a few counts of this clone. The chain combines TRBV7-6 with TRBJ1-5; D gene unclear. The CDR3 contains 14 residues. The germline CDR1 and CDR2 sequences are SGHVS and FNYEAQ. With 2 bases removed from V and 7 bases from J, the gap between germline ends came to 12 bases. DNA for the CDR3: TGTGCCAGCAGCTTAAGTACGGGAGGACAGCCCCAGCATTTT. Its protein product is CASSLSTGGQPQHF.

This clone was picked up one time. The rearrangement uses TRBV5-1 and TRBJ2-1; 8 bases agree with TRBD2. This CDR3 contains 17 residues. V lost 3 bases, J lost 0 bases, and 8 bases stayed unmatched. Looked up from germline, CDR1 is SGHRS and CDR2 is YFSETQ. The CDR3 DNA reads as TGCGCCAGCAGCTCGGGACTAGTCAGGGGCTCCTACAATGAGCAGTTCTTC. Its protein is CASSSGLVRGSYNEQFF.